The T cell receptor beta chain described here comes from a study of T cell repertoires in cytomegalovirus infection. As to this clonotype: Its antigen is still unknown.

In TCRdb, the reads were re-called with MiXCR into one record per CDR3 protein. The sample lists some 600,000 distinct CDR3 sequences; 20% to 25% were seen once. Study-level points and caveats: Summed public TCR beta family frequency identified CMV carriers bearing the relevant HLA. The ex vivo response showed dominance by HLA-C-restricted CMV-specific TCR beta clonotypes.

The CDR3 loop spans 17 amino acids. CDR1 SGHVS and CDR2 FNYEAQ come from the germline V gene. V lost 0 bases, J lost 7 bases, and 7 bases stayed unmatched. The V call is TRBV7-6, the J call TRBJ2-1; 12 nucleotides agree with TRBD2. The sequence derives from a human donor in good health (CMV status not recorded). Some clones in this sample may be carry-over from other donors' samples. Sequencing used CD8+ T cells from PBMCs. The CDR3 loop reads CASSLARASGGVNEQFF. The CDR3 DNA reads TGTGCCAGCAGCTTAGCCCGGGCTAGCGGGGGGGTAAATGAGCAGTTCTTC.